Listed below are T cell receptor beta chains from one sample, sequenced in a study of shared clonotypes between healthy human individuals. This table comes from immunoSEQ multiplex PCR, and its TCRdb copy is limited to in-frame clones, with some not included. The sample shows about 2.1 million clones, about 93% of them seen only once. The specimen was naive CD8+ T cells from PBMCs. Source of these receptors: a man younger than 35 in good health. Some clones in this sample may be carry-over from other donors' samples. Both conserved end residues are part of each CDR3. The order of the fields is clone size, V gene, J gene, D gene, CDR3 DNA, CDR3 protein. The D gene is left open where the match is weak. Not every row has a clone size; where given, it reads once, few, many or a size class.

>-|TRBV18|TRBJ2-5|TRBD2
TGTGCCAGCTCACTACCCTGGACTAGCGGACAAGAGACCCAGTACTTC
CASSLPWTSGQETQYF
>-|TRBV13|TRBJ1-2|TRBD1
TGTGCCAGCAGCTTAGTAGGGACAGGGACCCTCTATGGCTACACCTTC
CASSLVGTGTLYGYTF
>-|TRBV27|TRBJ2-2|-
TGTGCCAGCAGTTTTAGTGGGGGTGGAACCGGGGAGCTGTTTTTT
CASSFSGGGTGELFF
>once|TRBV30|TRBJ1-1|-
TGTGCGACCGTGGGGGTCCCCTTCAGGAACACTGAAGCTTTCTTT
CATVGVPFRNTEAFF
>-|TRBV7-3|TRBJ2-3|-
TGTGCCAGCAGCTCAGACGGAAGGAACACAGATACGCAGTATTTT
CASSSDGRNTDTQYF
>-|TRBV4-1|TRBJ2-5|TRBD1
TGCGCCAGCAGCCTGGGACAGGGGGGGACCCAGTACTTC
CASSLGQGGTQYF
>-|TRBV28|TRBJ2-7|-
TGTGCCAGCAGTTCAACATCCTACGAGCAGTACTTC
CASSSTSYEQYF
>-|TRBV6-5|TRBJ1-1|-
TGTGCCAGCAGTTACTCGAACAGGGCTGAAGCTTTCTTT
CASSYSNRAEAFF
>-|TRBV6-1|TRBJ2-1|-
TGTGCCAGCAGTGAATTAGGACAGATCACCTACAATGAGCAGTTCTTC
CASSELGQITYNEQFF
>-|TRBV28|TRBJ2-7|-
TGTGCCAGCAGTGGGTCCAGGCCTCCCCAGTACTTC
CASSGSRPPQYF
>-|TRBV10-3|TRBJ2-2|-
TGTGCCATCAGCGATGCCGGGGAGCTGTTTTTT
CAISDAGELFF
>-|TRBV19|TRBJ1-1|-
TGTGCCAGTAGTACCCTACCTCCAGGTGGAGCTTTCTTT
CASSTLPPGGAFF
>-|TRBV7-2|TRBJ1-2|-
TGTGCCAGCAGTCTGCGGTCTCCAGGGGAGAGTGATGGCTACACCTTC
CASSLRSPGESDGYTF
>once|TRBV11-2|TRBJ1-2|-
TGTGCCAGCAGCTCCCCAGGGGAACGTTATGGCTACACCTTC
CASSSPGERYGYTF
>-|TRBV7-9|TRBJ1-5|-
TGTGCCAGCAGCTCGGGTCACAATCAGCCCCAGCATTTT
CASSSGHNQPQHF
>-|TRBV4-2|TRBJ2-1|-
TGTGCCAGCAGCCAATTCGACTCCAGTCGTGAGCAGTTCTTC
CASSQFDSSREQFF
>-|TRBV5-6|TRBJ1-2|TRBD1
TGTGCCAGCAGCTTTGCCGGGACAGGGGTTGCCTATGGCTACACCTTC
CASSFAGTGVAYGYTF
>-|TRBV9|TRBJ1-4|-
TGTGCCAGCAGCGTAGGAGGATTCCTGGGGGAAAAACTGTTTTTT
CASSVGGFLGEKLFF
>-|TRBV25-1|TRBJ1-2|-
TGTGCCAGCAGTGAAGGGGGGGACTATGGCTACACCTTC
CASSEGGDYGYTF
>-|TRBV5-1|TRBJ1-3|-
TGCGCCAGCAGCCCCCTCTCGGGGGGCTCTGGAAACACCATATATTTT
CASSPLSGGSGNTIYF
>-|TRBV5-1|TRBJ1-5|-
TGCGCCAGCAGCCCGAGGGCACAGTATAGCAATCAGCCCCAGCATTTT
CASSPRAQYSNQPQHF
>-|TRBV7-6|TRBJ2-5|-
TGTGCCAGCAGCTTAGCGCTGTCAAGAGAGACCCAGTACTTC
CASSLALSRETQYF
>once|TRBV27|TRBJ1-4|-
TGTGCCAGCACCCCGGGGGGTGCAACTAATGAAAAACTGTTTTTT
CASTPGGATNEKLFF
>-|TRBV7-2|TRBJ2-7|TRBD2
TGTGCCAGCAGCCGCCGGGGAGCGGGGCCTATATACGAGCAGTACTTC
CASSRRGAGPIYEQYF
>-|TRBV6-1|TRBJ2-1|-
TGTGCCAGCAGTGCCCCGAGGCCCTACAATGAGCAGTTCTTC
CASSAPRPYNEQFF
>-|TRBV19|TRBJ2-5|-
TGTGCCAGTAGTATCCCTGGGGAGACCCAAGAGACCCAGTACTTC
CASSIPGETQETQYF
>-|TRBV9|TRBJ2-3|TRBD1
TGTGCCAGCAGCGCCGAGGGACAGGGGATTACAGATACGCAGTATTTT
CASSAEGQGITDTQYF
>-|TRBV13|TRBJ2-7|-
TGTGCCAGCAGCTTGGGGGGTGAATACGAGCAGTACTTC
CASSLGGEYEQYF
>-|TRBV11-2|TRBJ2-7|-
TGTGCCAGCAGCTTAGATGGAGGGTACGAGCAGTACTTC
CASSLDGGYEQYF
>-|TRBV6-5|TRBJ2-2|-
TGTGCCAGCAGCTGGGGGGAGAACACCGGGGAGCTGTTTTTT
CASSWGENTGELFF
>-|TRBV5-1|TRBJ2-1|-
TGCGCCAGCAGCTTACCGGCAGGCTACAATGAGCAGTTCTTC
CASSLPAGYNEQFF
>-|TRBV5-6|TRBJ2-7|TRBD1
TGTGCCAGCAGCTCCTCCGGGACAGGGATTTACGAGCAGTACTTC
CASSSSGTGIYEQYF
>once|TRBV7-9|TRBJ1-3|-
TGTGCCAGCACCCCGCCGGGTGAGGACACCATATATTTT
CASTPPGEDTIYF
>-|TRBV4-1|TRBJ2-5|TRBD2
TGCGCCAGCAGCCAAGATACGGCGGGAGGGGTAGAGACCCAGTACTTC
CASSQDTAGGVETQYF
>-|TRBV27|TRBJ2-6|TRBD2
TGTGCCAGCAGTTTCCGACCGGGACTAGCGGACTCTGGGGCCAACGTCCTGACTTTC
CASSFRPGLADSGANVLTF
>-|TRBV28|TRBJ2-7|-
TGTGCCAGCAGTTTAACGGGTCACTCCTACGAGCAGTACTTC
CASSLTGHSYEQYF
>-|TRBV28|TRBJ1-2|TRBD1
TGTGCCAGCATCGGGACAGAATATTTTTATGGCTACACCTTC
CASIGTEYFYGYTF
>-|TRBV5-1|TRBJ2-2|-
TGCGCCAGCCGCCCCGAAAACCCTGGGGGTACACCCGGGGAGCTGTTTTTT
CASRPENPGGTPGELFF
>-|TRBV5-1|TRBJ2-2|-
TGCGCCAGCAGCTTGTATTCCACCACCGGGGAGCTGTTTTTT
CASSLYSTTGELFF
>-|TRBV5-6|TRBJ2-7|-
TGTGCCAGCAGCTTTCCAAGGTCCCACGAGCAGTACTTC
CASSFPRSHEQYF
>once|TRBV10-3|TRBJ2-2|TRBD2
TGTGCCATCAGTGGTGGGAGGGACGGGGAGCTGTTTTTT
CAISGGRDGELFF
>-|TRBV9|TRBJ1-1|-
TGTGCCAGCAGCGTAGGACTTACGAACACTGAAGCTTTCTTT
CASSVGLTNTEAFF
>-|TRBV19|TRBJ2-1|TRBD1
TGTGCCAGTAGTAGGAACAGGGGCACCTACAATGAGCAGTTCTTC
CASSRNRGTYNEQFF
>-|TRBV27|TRBJ2-3|TRBD1
TGTGCCAGCAGTCCGGGGACAGGGATAGATACGCAGTATTTT
CASSPGTGIDTQYF
>-|TRBV7-9|TRBJ2-7|TRBD2
TGTGCCAGCAGCTTAGGGGGCCTTAGCGGGAGGACCTACTCCTACGAGCAGTACTTC
CASSLGGLSGRTYSYEQYF
>-|TRBV4-3|TRBJ2-5|-
TGCGCCAGCAGCCCCGGGACCGGGGATGTGGAGACCCAGTACTTC
CASSPGTGDVETQYF
>-|TRBV6-5|TRBJ2-1|TRBD2
TGTGCCAGCAGTCGACTAGCGGGAGTAGCCAATGAGCAGTTCTTC
CASSRLAGVANEQFF
>-|TRBV28|TRBJ1-1|-
TGTGCCAGCAGTTTTTGGGGACCCATGAACACTGAAGCTTTCTTT
CASSFWGPMNTEAFF
>-|TRBV27|TRBJ2-7|-
TGTGCCAGTTCTCAGGGAGCGTCCTACGAGCAGTACTTC
CASSQGASYEQYF